This T cell receptor (beta chain) originates from a study of blood T cell repertoires in COVID-19 (dated by TCRdb to 2018 to 2020). About the study as a whole: Collaborator samples came from the United States, Italy and Spain and covered acute and convalescent phases of COVID-19. The prospective study material was composed of cDNA or gDNA derived from T cells, B-cell-depleted T cells, or PBMCs. Where HLA class I and class II types were available, the types were taken from metadata supplied by the sample provider, not from assay-based typing. Subjects who had been exposed to COVID-19, were actively infected with it, or had recovered from it provided the deeply sampled blood TCRbeta repertoires that made up the dataset. The repertoires were released in a freely available public database meant as a resource for research on the immune response to SARS-CoV-2. Samples came from the ongoing ImmuneRACE study (first 160 participants) plus 1,254 subjects from 6 global collaborators. The sample metadata nearly always contained a de-identified subject ID, COVID-19 status, age in years and sex.

General study outcomes and caveats: Clinical and demographic metadata were provided uncurated, with the amount varying by source and participant.

As for this clone: Its target antigen remains unknown. One base away there is no much larger clone; base qualities are not given.

Each collaborating institution followed its own protocols to collect whole blood in K2EDTA tubes. For TCRbeta analysis, collaborator samples were shipped as frozen whole blood, as isolated PBMCs, or as DNA extracted from either sample type. TCRbeta CDR3 regions were amplified from genomic DNA by means of the immunoSEQ Assay, a bias-controlled multiplex PCR. The paper's processing steps were these. Within the assay, amplification of reference gene primers was used to estimate how many nucleated cells each sample contained. To quantify the absolute abundance of each unique TCRbeta CDR3 rearrangement, sequence reads were collapsed and filtered. For each sample, productive Simpson clonality was calculated as the square root of Simpson's diversity index across productive rearrangements. The table was pulled from immuneACCESS by TCRdb, which kept in-frame rearrangements only. Such tables lose some clones; where checked, under half of the loss comes from unresolved V genes, and the rest has no known cause. V and J calls and clone size come straight from that table; D and trimming were deduced from the DNA. This sample has 50,000 to 55,000 clones in its table, and 80% to 90% of those were observed once. The biggest ten clones account for around 13% of the sample.

The receptor was derived from a man aged 65-85 years with acute or convalescent COVID-19. Sample: peripheral blood.

The encoded CDR3 is CASSLGYRAYEQYF. The nucleotide sequence is TGTGCCAGCAGCTTAGGGTACAGGGCGTACGAGCAGTACTTC. The chain joins TRBV7-2 to TRBJ2-7; a tentative D match to TRBD1 spans 6 bases. Taken from the germline V gene, the CDR1 and CDR2 loops are SGHTA and FQGNSA. The CDR3 runs 14 amino acids, cysteine and phenylalanine included. CDR3 DNA only is kept here, 42 bases in frame from base 1. The trim is 1 base for V and 4 bases for J, with a gap of 11 bases between the germline ends.